The 28 T cell receptor beta chains below come from one sample, sequenced in a study of CD8+ T cells in alopecia areata. As to treatment: oral pan-JAK inhibitor, 5-10 mg twice daily. TCR sequencing used cDNA made by reverse transcription of extracted RNA. Measured with immunoSEQ multiplex PCR; TCRdb has only the in-frame clones, and not every one. The sample has 200,000 to 250,000 clones; around two fifths are singletons. The specimen was CD4+ T cells sorted from blood, collected at week 34, from a patient treated with tofacitinib. These TCRs come from a human donor with alopecia areata.

This clone has only a few counts. This sample includes further DNA sequences coding for the same CDR3. The rearrangement uses TRBV10-3 and TRBJ2-3; D is ambiguous. Per the germline V gene, CDR1 is ENHRY and CDR2 is SYGVKD. Between the trimmed V and J ends, which lost 2 bases and 8 bases, there was a span of 8 bases. The CDR3 is made up of 12 amino acids. The CDR3 coding sequence is TGTGCCATCAGTGAGACGGCGTCTACGCAGTATTTT. Its protein is CAISETASTQYF.

The chain employs TRBV30 and TRBJ1-2; a possible D gene is TRBD1 (6 bases). CDR3 length: 13 residues. V lost 5 bases and J lost 4, with 14 bases in between. The germline CDR1 and CDR2 sequences are GTSNPN and SVGIG (reference sequence). CDR3 nucleotide sequence: TGTGCCTGGCTCCGGACAGTTCCCTATGGCTACACCTTC. This gives the protein CAWLRTVPYGYTF. Looking up the rest from reference TRBV30 and TRBJ1-2 gives the full variable domain: SQTIHQWPATLVQPVGSPLSLECTVEGTSNPNLYWYRQAAGRGLQLLFYSVGIGQISSEVPQNLSASRPQDRQFILSSKKLLLSDSGFYLCAWLRTVPYGYTFGSGTRLTVV.

The chain uses TRBV27 and TRBJ2-6; D gene unclear. Germline CDR1 is MNHEY and CDR2 is SMNVEV (reference sequence). The CDR3 spans 15 residues. V was pared by 2 bases and J by 0 bases, with 5 bases between. Here the CDR3 reads CASSLVISGANVLTF. For the CDR3, the DNA is TGTGCCAGCAGTTTAGTCATCTCTGGGGCCAACGTCCTGACTTTC. Filled out from reference TRBV27 and TRBJ2-6, the complete variable domain reads EAQVTQNPRYLITVTGKKLTVTCSQNMNHEYMSWYRQDPGLGLRQIYYSMNVEVTDKGDVPEGYKVSRKEKRNFPLILESPSPNQTSLYFCASSLVISGANVLTFGAGSRLTVL.

The genes are TRBV2 and TRBJ2-1; TRBD2 aligns across 7 bases. Looked up from germline, CDR1 is SNHLY and CDR2 is FYNNEI. After removal of 7 bases from V and 4 bases from J, the junction contained 10 bases not matched to a gene. This CDR3 has 15 amino acids. As DNA, the CDR3 is TGTGCCAGCAAAGAGGGGAGCGGGAAATACAATGAGCAGTTCTTC. Its protein is CASKEGSGKYNEQFF.

The chain links TRBV2 to TRBJ1-6; a weak D match, TRBD1 (5 bases). The germline V gene has CDR1 SNHLY and CDR2 FYNNEI. V lost 7 bases, J lost 7 bases, and 11 bases lay in between. The CDR3 is 13 residues long. CDR3 residues: CASTRDLNSPLHF. Here the CDR3 DNA reads TGTGCCAGCACCCGGGACCTCAATTCACCCCTCCACTTT.

This clone was seen a handful of times. The same CDR3 arises from other DNA sequences in this sample as well. The chain uses TRBV7-9 and TRBJ2-3; D uncertain. Germline V gene lookup returns CDR1 SEHNR and CDR2 FQNEAQ (reference sequence). V was shortened by 2 bases and J by 7 bases, with 1 base between the two germline ends. The CDR3 runs 10 residues. Here the CDR3 reads CASSLNTQYF. CDR3 nucleotides: TGTGCCAGCAGCTTAAATACGCAGTATTTT.

The chain employs TRBV9 and TRBJ2-1, with a tentative D call TRBD1 (5 bases). V lost 3 bases and J lost 3, with 13 bases in between. The CDR3 is 15 residues long. Germline CDR1 reads SGDLS; CDR2 reads YYNGEE. CDR3 sequence (DNA): TGTGCCAGCAGCGGAGACAGTGGGCGCTACAATGAGCAGTTCTTC. Its translation: CASSGDSGRYNEQFF.

The chain is built from TRBV18 and TRBJ2-5; no clear D gene. V lost 2 bases and J lost 2, with 12 bases in between. Germline-derived CDR1 and CDR2 are KGHSH and LQKENI. The CDR3 runs 15 residues. The CDR3 coding sequence is TGTGCCAGCTCACCATCGTACAGAAATCAAGAGACCCAGTACTTC. Its translation is CASSPSYRNQETQYF.

This clone has only a few counts. The chain combines TRBV5-8 with TRBJ2-4; D not resolved. Trimming shortened V by 4 bases and J by 13 bases, and 18 bases separated the two germline ends. CDR1 SGHTS and CDR2 YDEGEE come from the germline V gene. The CDR3 runs 13 residues. For the CDR3, the DNA is TGTGCCAGCAGCCAGGTGAACGTAGGGCTACAGTACTTC. It codes for CASSQVNVGLQYF. Complete variable domain (other parts from reference TRBV5-8 and TRBJ2-4): EAGVTQSPTHLIKTRGQQATLRCSPISGHTSVYWYQQALGLGLQFLLWYDEGEERNRGNFPPRFSGRQFPNYSSELNVNALELEDSALYLCASSQVNVGLQYFGAGTRLSVL.

This chain uses TRBV7-2 with TRBJ2-5; 10 bases are shared with TRBD2. The CDR3 sequence is 17 residues long. The ends lost 5 bases at V and 0 bases at J; junction bases unmatched: 9. Germline loops: CDR1 SGHTA, CDR2 FQGNSA. CDR3 nucleotide sequence: TGTGCCAGCAGCCACGGAATAGCGGGGGGCAACCAAGAGACCCAGTACTTC. Translation gives CASSHGIAGGNQETQYF.

The gene calls are TRBV5-6 and TRBJ2-1; 8 nucleotides agree with TRBD2. The ends lost 1 base at V and 3 bases at J; junction bases unmatched: 3. The CDR3 is 15 amino acids. The germline gives CDR1 SGHDT, CDR2 YYEEEE. The CDR3, as DNA: TGTGCCAGCAGCTTGAGCGGGAGTCTCTACAATGAGCAGTTCTTC. Residues: CASSLSGSLYNEQFF.

This clone was recorded a few times. The V gene is TRBV7-7, the J gene TRBJ1-1; D gene unclear. The CDR3 is 13 residues long. V was trimmed by 4 bases and J by 1 base, leaving 7 bases between them. In germline, CDR1 is SSHAT, CDR2 FNYEAQ (reference sequence). CDR3 sequence (DNA): TGTGCCAGCAGCTCCTCACCGAACACTGAAGCTTTCTTT. It is translated as CASSSSPNTEAFF.

This sequence joins TRBV2 and TRBJ2-5; 7 bases line up with TRBD1. The CDR3 consists of 14 residues. The germline V gene has CDR1 SNHLY and CDR2 FYNNEI. Unmatched junction bases numbered 5, after V lost 5 bases and J lost 2 bases. CDR3 sequence: CASSKQGWQETQYF. CDR3 bases: TGTGCCAGCAGTAAACAGGGGTGGCAAGAGACCCAGTACTTC.

The J gene is TRBJ2-1, the V gene TRBV4-1, with 8 bases aligning to TRBD1. V was clipped by 7 bases and J by 10 bases; unmatched bases: 18. Germline V CDR1 and CDR2: MGHRA, YSYEKL. The CDR3 is 16 amino acids. CDR3 coding DNA: TGCGCCAGCACCCCCCGAACCGGACAGGGAGCTGCCGAGCAGTTCTTC. It specifies CASTPRTGQGAAEQFF.

With respect to this clone: Distinct nucleotide sequences in the sample also encode this CDR3. The chain couples TRBV18 to TRBJ2-3; D is ambiguous. The germline V gene has CDR1 KGHSH and CDR2 LQKENI. V shed 3 bases and J shed 6 bases, with 4 bases lying between them. This CDR3 spans 11 amino acids. The CDR3 loop is CASSPRDTQYF. The CDR3 DNA sequence: TGTGCCAGCTCACCTCGTGATACGCAGTATTTT.

This clone appeared a few times. CDR3 residues: CASRRLTGSGNTIYF. As DNA, the CDR3 is TGTGCCAGCAGAAGACTGACAGGTTCGGGAAACACCATATATTTT. The rearrangement uses TRBV7-9 and TRBJ1-3, with D perhaps TRBD1 (6 bases). With 6 bases removed from V and 4 bases from J, the gap between germline ends came to 16 bases. CDR3 length: 15 amino acids. Germline V lookup: CDR1 SEHNR, CDR2 FQNEAQ (reference sequence).

CDR3: CASSSLRSREQFF. CDR3 DNA sequence: TGTGCCAGCAGCTCCCTCCGATCCCGTGAGCAGTTCTTC. The chain joins TRBV11-2 to TRBJ2-1; D is uncertain. Germline assignment: CDR1 SGHAT and CDR2 FQNNGV. The CDR3 loop spans 13 amino acids. V was trimmed by 4 bases and J by 9 bases, leaving 13 bases between them.

The chain recombines TRBV11-2 with TRBJ2-1; TRBD2 agrees at 13 bases. Trimming cost V 5 bases and J 7 bases; bases outside gene matches: 11. The germline V gene has CDR1 SGHAT and CDR2 FQNNGV. The CDR3 covers 17 residues. The CDR3 DNA is TGTGCCAGCAGCGCCCTAACCGGGACTAGCGGGGTAAATGAGCAGTTCTTC. Translation gives CASSALTGTSGVNEQFF.

This chain links TRBV6-5 with TRBJ2-7; 9 nucleotides align to TRBD1. Germline CDR1 MNHEY, CDR2 SVGAGI. Trimming at V came to 0 bases and at J to 5 bases, leaving 5 bases not matched to a gene. This CDR3 is built from 15 residues. The CDR3 sequence: CASSYSNRGLNEQYF. CDR3 nucleotides: TGTGCCAGCAGTTACTCAAACAGGGGGCTGAACGAGCAGTACTTC.

This clone has only a few counts. The chain carries TRBV5-1 and TRBJ2-1; no reliable D call. V gave up 1 base and J gave up 9 bases, with 5 bases separating them. This CDR3 contains 11 residues. Germline V gives CDR1 SGHRS, CDR2 YFSETQ. In DNA form, the CDR3 reads TGCGCCAGCAGCTTGTCCTTTGAGCAGTTCTTC. Translation gives CASSLSFEQFF.

The chain carries TRBV27 and TRBJ2-1, with D perhaps given as TRBD1 or TRBD2 (5 bases each). This CDR3 contains 14 residues. Trimming stripped 7 bases from V and 3 bases from J, with 13 bases between. Germline assignment: CDR1 MNHEY and CDR2 SMNVEV (reference sequence). The CDR3 nucleotides read TGTGCCAGCACCCGAGGGGCGGACTACAATGAGCAGTTCTTC. Protein product: CASTRGADYNEQFF.

This sequence joins TRBV7-9 and TRBJ2-2; 7 nucleotides match TRBD2. After removal of 4 bases from V and 1 base from J, the junction contained 6 bases not matched to a gene. CDR1 is SEHNR and CDR2 is FQNEAQ in the germline V gene (reference sequence). CDR3 length: 16 amino acids. This CDR3 is CASSSREAGNTGELFF. The CDR3 nucleotides are TGTGCCAGCAGCTCTCGGGAGGCAGGGAACACCGGGGAGCTGTTTTTT.

A few counts support this clone. The gene calls are TRBV5-1 and TRBJ2-5; D is unresolved. With 1 base removed from V and 5 bases from J, the gap between germline ends came to 18 bases. The CDR3 is 16 residues long. Germline V lookup: CDR1 SGHRS, CDR2 YFSETQ. The CDR3 here is CASSLSSGPPGETQYF. CDR3 bases: TGCGCCAGCAGCTTGTCGTCTGGACCACCTGGGGAGACCCAGTACTTC. Looking up the rest from reference TRBV5-1 and TRBJ2-5 gives the full variable domain: KAGVTQTPRYLIKTRGQQVTLSCSPISGHRSVSWYQQTPGQGLQFLFEYFSETQRNKGNFPGRFSGRQFSNSRSEMNVSTLELGDSALYLCASSLSSGPPGETQYFGPGTRLLVL.

This clone was detected a few times. The J gene is TRBJ1-1, the V gene TRBV6-5; D call uncertain. Germline lookup yields CDR1 MNHEY and CDR2 SVGAGI. The CDR3 is 12 residues long. V dropped 8 bases and J dropped 0 bases, with 7 bases sitting between them. CDR3 residues: CASFELNTEAFF. In DNA, the CDR3 is TGTGCCAGCTTTGAATTGAACACTGAAGCTTTCTTT.

The rearrangement links TRBV6-5 to TRBJ1-2; 7 nucleotides match TRBD1. Germline V gene data show CDR1 as MNHEY and CDR2 as SVGAGI. J gave up 8 bases and V 3 bases, and 12 bases lay outside the gene matches. The CDR3 loop spans 15 amino acids. CDR3 DNA sequence: TGTGCCAGCAGTTATTCAGACACAGGGGCTCGGGGCTACACCTTC. Encoded protein: CASSYSDTGARGYTF.

This clone was detected once. The chain combines TRBV4-1 with TRBJ2-7; possible D gene TRBD1, 6 bases. Trimming took off 2 bases at V and 4 bases at J, with 12 bases between the two ends. CDR3 size: 14 residues. Per germline, CDR1 MGHRA and CDR2 YSYEKL. The CDR3 DNA follows: TGCGCCAGCAGCCAATCTTTGGGGGCATACGAGCAGTACTTC. Translating gives CASSQSLGAYEQYF.

The genes are TRBV6-6 and TRBJ1-5; tentatively, D is TRBD1 (6 bases). V lost 5 bases and J lost 6, with 17 bases in between. The CDR3 is made up of 15 amino acids. Germline assignment: CDR1 MNHNY and CDR2 SVGAGI (reference sequence). The CDR3 DNA is TGTGCCAGCAGTAGACAGGTTGACCTCGCTCAGCCCCAGCATTTT. This sequence encodes CASSRQVDLAQPQHF.

This clone was counted between two and nine times. The V call is TRBV9, the J call TRBJ2-3; 7 bases line up with TRBD2. The CDR3 is 15 residues long. Germline V gene data show CDR1 as SGDLS and CDR2 as YYNGEE. Unmatched junction bases numbered 3, after V lost 0 bases and J lost 2 bases. CDR3 residues: CASSVGQRDTDTQYF. The CDR3 bases are TGTGCCAGCAGCGTAGGCCAGCGGGACACAGATACGCAGTATTTT. The whole variable domain, remainder taken from reference TRBV9 and TRBJ2-3, is DSGVTQTPKHLITATGQRVTLRCSPRSGDLSVYWYQQSLDQGLQFLIQYYNGEERAKGNILERFSAQQFPDLHSELNLSSLELGDSALYFCASSVGQRDTDTQYFGPGTRLTVL.